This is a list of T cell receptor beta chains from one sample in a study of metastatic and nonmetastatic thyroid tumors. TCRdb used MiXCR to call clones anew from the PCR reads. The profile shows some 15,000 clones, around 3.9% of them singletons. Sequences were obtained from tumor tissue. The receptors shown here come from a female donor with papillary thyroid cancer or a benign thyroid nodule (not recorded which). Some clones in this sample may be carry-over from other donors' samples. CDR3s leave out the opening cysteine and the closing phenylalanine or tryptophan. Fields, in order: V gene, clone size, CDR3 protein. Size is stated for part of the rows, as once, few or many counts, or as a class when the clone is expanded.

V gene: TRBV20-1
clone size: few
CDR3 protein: SARDPSTGSSGETQY

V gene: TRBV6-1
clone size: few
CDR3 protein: ASSDRAGVNVLT

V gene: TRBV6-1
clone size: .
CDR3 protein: ASSRTYTGELF

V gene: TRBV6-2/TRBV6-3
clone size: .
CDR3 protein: ASSTLYEQY

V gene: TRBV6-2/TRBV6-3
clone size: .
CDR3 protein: ASRATGSYTEAF

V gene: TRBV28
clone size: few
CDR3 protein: ASSRVGQGANYYGYT

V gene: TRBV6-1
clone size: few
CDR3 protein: ASSESSLIY

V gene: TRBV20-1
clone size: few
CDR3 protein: SAERELGYEQY

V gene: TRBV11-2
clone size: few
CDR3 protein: ASRGQQIGYT

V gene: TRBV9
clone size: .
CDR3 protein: ASSVEQEQSSYNEQF

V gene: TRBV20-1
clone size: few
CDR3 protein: SASTLSLFT

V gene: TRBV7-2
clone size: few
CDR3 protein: ASRRGVSYNSPLH

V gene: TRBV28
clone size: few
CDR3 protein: ASRSSSGRHEQY

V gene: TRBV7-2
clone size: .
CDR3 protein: ASSSGAGYGYT

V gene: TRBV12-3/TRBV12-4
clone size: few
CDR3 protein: ASSLGDYEQY

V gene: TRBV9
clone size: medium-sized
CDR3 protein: ASSKEGSYYEQY

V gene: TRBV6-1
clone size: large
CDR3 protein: ASSRFMGGAYGYT

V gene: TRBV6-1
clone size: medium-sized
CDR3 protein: ASRPGYTEAF

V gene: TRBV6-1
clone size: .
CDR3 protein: ASSRLYEQY

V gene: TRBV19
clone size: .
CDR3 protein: ASSIFGVRNEQF

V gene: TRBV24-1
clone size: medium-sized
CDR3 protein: ATSDSTSSGTASGRGYNEQF

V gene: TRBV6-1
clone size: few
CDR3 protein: ASSPQRSMNTEAF

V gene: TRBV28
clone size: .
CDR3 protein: ASSPPGQASWWPQH

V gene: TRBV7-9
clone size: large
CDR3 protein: ASSLAVGRDTQY

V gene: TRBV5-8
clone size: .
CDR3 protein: ATSDRDFQETQY

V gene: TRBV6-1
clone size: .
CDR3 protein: ASSEGSLSSYEQY

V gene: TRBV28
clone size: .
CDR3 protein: ASSYRDTQY

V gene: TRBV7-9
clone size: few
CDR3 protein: ASIPCPPGTEAF

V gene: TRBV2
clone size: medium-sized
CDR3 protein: ASSDSISDTQY

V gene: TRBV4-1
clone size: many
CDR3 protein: ASSQERPGRRNTIY

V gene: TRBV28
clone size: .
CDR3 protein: ASLSGSSYEQY

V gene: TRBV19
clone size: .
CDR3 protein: ASSIDQDISGNTIY

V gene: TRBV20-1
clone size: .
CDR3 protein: SASRMYSGRARTGELF

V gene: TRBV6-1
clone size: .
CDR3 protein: ASSEWTGGSRYTEAF

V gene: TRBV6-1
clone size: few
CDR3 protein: ASRPGLAGSYTQY

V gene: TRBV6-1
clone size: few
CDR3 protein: ASSAQVNTGELF

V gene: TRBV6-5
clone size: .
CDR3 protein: ASSYSWTSGNTIY

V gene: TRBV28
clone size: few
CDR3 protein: ASTQSSGANVLT

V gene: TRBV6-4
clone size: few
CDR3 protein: ASSRSGGTDTQY